The TCR beta chain described here comes from a study of shared clonotypes between healthy human individuals. Negatively enriched CD4+ T cells were divided by CD45RA into naive and memory. Germline values: CDR1 SGHRS, CDR2 YFSETQ. With 3 bases removed from V and 1 base from J, the gap between germline ends came to 6 bases. The CDR3 runs to 13 residues. Sequencing was performed with immunoSEQ multiplex PCR; in TCRdb, only in-frame clones are kept and a portion is missing. This table has some 2,500,000 clones, roughly 90% appearing once. General study results and limits: Non-shared clonotypes showed lower generation probabilities than clonotypes common to all four donors. Sorted-subset samples were not fully sequenced, rarefaction indicated.

Concerning this clone itself: The antigen remains undetermined. The identical CDR3 is also encoded by other nucleotide sequences in the sample.

V is TRBV5-1 and J is TRBJ2-3; D not certain. The sample comprised naive CD4+ T cells from PBMCs. Sample subset: CD45RA+ positively selected. The source of this sequence is a man younger than 35 in good health. Some clones in this sample may be carry-over from other donors' samples. CDR3 loop: CASSSSGTDTQYF. CDR3 DNA sequence: TGCGCCAGCAGCTCCTCGGGCACAGATACGCAGTATTTT.